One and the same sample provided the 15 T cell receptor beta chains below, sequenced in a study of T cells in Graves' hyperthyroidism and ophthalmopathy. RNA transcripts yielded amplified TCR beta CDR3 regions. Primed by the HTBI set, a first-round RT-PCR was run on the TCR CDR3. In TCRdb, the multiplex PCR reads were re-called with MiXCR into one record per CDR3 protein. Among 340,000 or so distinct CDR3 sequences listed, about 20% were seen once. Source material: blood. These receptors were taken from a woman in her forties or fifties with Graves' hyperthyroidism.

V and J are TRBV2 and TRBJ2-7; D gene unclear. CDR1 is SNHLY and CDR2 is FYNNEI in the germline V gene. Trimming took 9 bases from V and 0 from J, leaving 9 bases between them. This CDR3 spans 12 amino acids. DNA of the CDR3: TGTGCCAGTGGGTGGGCCTCCTACGAGCAGTACTTC. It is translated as CASGWASYEQYF.

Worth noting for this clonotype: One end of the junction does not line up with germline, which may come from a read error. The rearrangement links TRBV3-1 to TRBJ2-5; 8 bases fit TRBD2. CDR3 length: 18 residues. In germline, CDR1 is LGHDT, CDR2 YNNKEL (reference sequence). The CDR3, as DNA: TGTGCCAGCAGCCAAGAAGGGACTAGTATTGGGGGGGGAGAGACCCAGCACTTC. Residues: CASSQEGTSIGGGETQHF.

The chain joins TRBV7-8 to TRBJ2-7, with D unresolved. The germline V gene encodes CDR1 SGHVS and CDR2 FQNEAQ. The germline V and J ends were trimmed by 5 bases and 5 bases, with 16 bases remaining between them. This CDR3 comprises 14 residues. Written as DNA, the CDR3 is TGTGCCAGCAGCCTCCGCGAATCAAGGAACGAGCAGTACTTC. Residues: CASSLRESRNEQYF.

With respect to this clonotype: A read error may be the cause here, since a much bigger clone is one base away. DNA for the CDR3: TGTGCCGAGGGTTTTAGCGGGGGCAACACAGATACGCAGTATTTT. This sequence encodes CAEGFSGGNTDTQYF. This chain uses TRBV11-2 with TRBJ2-3; TRBD2 matches 9 bases. The CDR3 is made up of 15 amino acids. With 11 bases clipped from V and 2 bases from J, the junction kept 11 bases outside the gene matches. Per germline, CDR1 SGHAT and CDR2 FQNNGV.

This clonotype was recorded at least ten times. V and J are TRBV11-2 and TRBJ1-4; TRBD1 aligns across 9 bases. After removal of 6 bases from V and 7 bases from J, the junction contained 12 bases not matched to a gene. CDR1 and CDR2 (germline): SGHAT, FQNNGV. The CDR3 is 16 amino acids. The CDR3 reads CASSSILGQGSEKLFF. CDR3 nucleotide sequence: TGTGCCAGCAGTTCAATCCTAGGACAGGGGTCTGAAAAACTGTTTTTT.

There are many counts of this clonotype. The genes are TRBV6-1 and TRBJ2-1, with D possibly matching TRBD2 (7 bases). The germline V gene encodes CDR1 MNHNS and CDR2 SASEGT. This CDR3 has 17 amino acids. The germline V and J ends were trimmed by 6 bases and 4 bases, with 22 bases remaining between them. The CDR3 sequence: CASSQEGGAAGYNEQFF. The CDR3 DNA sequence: TGTGCCAGCAGCCAAGAGGGGGGGGCGGCGGGATACAATGAGCAGTTCTTC.

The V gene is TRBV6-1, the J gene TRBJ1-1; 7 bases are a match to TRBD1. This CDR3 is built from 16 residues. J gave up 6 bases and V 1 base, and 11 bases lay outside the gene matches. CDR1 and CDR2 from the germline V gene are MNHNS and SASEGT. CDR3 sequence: CASSEGQGGRGSEAFF. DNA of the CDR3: TGTGCCAGCAGTGAAGGGCAGGGGGGCCGCGGGTCTGAAGCTTTCTTT.

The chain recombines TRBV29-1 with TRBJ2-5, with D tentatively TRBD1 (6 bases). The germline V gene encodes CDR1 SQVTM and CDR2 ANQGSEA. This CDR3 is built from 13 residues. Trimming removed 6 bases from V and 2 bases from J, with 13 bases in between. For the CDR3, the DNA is TGCAGCGTGTGGATGGGGGCACAAGAGACCCAGTACTTC. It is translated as CSVWMGAQETQYF.

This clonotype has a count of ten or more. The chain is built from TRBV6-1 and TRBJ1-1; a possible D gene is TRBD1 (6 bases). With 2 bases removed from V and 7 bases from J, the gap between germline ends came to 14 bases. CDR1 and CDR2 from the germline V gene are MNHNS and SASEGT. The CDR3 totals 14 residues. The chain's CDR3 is CASSESFPDSEAFF. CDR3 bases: TGTGCCAGCAGTGAATCGTTTCCGGACAGTGAAGCTTTCTTT.

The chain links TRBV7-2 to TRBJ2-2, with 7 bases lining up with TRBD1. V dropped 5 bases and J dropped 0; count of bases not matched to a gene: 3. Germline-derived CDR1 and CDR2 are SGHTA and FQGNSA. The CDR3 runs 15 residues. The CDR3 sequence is CASSPGQPNTGELFF. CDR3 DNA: TGTGCCAGCAGCCCGGGACAGCCGAACACCGGGGAGCTGTTTTTT.

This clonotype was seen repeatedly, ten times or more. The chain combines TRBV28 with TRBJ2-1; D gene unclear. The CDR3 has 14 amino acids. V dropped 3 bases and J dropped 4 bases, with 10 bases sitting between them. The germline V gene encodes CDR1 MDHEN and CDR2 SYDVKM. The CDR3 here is CASSLNKYYNEQFF. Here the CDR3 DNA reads TGTGCCAGCAGTTTGAACAAGTATTACAATGAGCAGTTCTTC.

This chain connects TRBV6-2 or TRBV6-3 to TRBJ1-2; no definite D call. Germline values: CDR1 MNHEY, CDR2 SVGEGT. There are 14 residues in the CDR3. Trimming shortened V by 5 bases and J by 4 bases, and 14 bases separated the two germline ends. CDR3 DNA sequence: TGTGCCAGCAGTGAGTCGTCGGGTTTCTATGGCTACACCTTC. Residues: CASSESSGFYGYTF.

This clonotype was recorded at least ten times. The DNA of the CDR3 is TGTGCCAGCAGCTTCGACAGGACCGGGGAGCTGTTTTTT. The encoded protein is CASSFDRTGELFF. This rearrangement joins TRBV7-9 to TRBJ2-2, with a tentative D call TRBD1 (6 bases). The germline CDR1 and CDR2 sequences are SEHNR and FQNEAQ (reference sequence). The V gene lost 3 bases and the J gene lost 5 bases, with 7 bases spanning the gap. The CDR3 length is 13 residues. Drawing the rest from reference TRBV7-9 and TRBJ2-2, the complete variable domain is DTGVSQNPRHKITKRGQNVTFRCDPISEHNRLYWYRQTLGQGPEFLTYFQNEAQLEKSRLLSDRFSAERPKGSFSTLEIQRTEQGDSAMYLCASSFDRTGELFFGEGSRLTVL.

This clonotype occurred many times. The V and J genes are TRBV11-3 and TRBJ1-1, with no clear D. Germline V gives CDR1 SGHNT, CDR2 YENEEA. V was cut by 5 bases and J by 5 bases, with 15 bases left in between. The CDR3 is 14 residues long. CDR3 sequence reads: CASSPRARDTEAFF. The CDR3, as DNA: TGTGCCAGCAGCCCCCGCGCGAGGGATACTGAAGCTTTCTTT.

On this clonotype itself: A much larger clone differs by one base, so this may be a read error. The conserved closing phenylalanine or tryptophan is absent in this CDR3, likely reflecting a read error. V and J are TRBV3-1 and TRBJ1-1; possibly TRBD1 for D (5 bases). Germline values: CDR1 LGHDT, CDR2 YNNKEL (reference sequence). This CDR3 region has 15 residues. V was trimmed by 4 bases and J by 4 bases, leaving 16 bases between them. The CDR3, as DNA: TGTGCCAGCAGCCCCTGGGGCCGCGGAATCACTGAAGCTTTCTCT. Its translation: CASSPWGRGITEAFS.